A selection of T cell receptor beta chains follows, all from one sample in a study of OX40 agonist ivuxolimab in advanced cancers. Sequenced by immunoSEQ multiplex PCR; TCRdb stores in-frame clones only, minus some. The table records nearly 80,000 clones, around 85% of them present only once. Here the sequenced sample was CD4+ or CD8+ T cells sorted from blood, taken in a trial of the OX40 agonist ivuxolimab. The receptors were sampled from an adult with an advanced solid tumor such as melanoma, head and neck, liver or kidney cancer. Both conserved end residues are part of each CDR3. A D gene is named only where the DNA matches it firmly. Only part of the rows carry a size: once, few, many, or a class if the clone is expanded.

D	V	J	size	CDR3	DNA
NA	TRBV6-6	TRBJ2-7	NA	CASSTDLFRQYF	TGTGCCAGCAGCACCGACCTTTTTAGGCAGTACTTC
NA	TRBV5-6	TRBJ2-2	NA	CASSLGGFSGELFF	TGTGCCAGCAGCTTGGGGGGATTTTCCGGGGAGCTGTTTTTT
NA	TRBV6-1	TRBJ1-2	NA	CASSEVRVGESGYTF	TGTGCCAGCAGTGAAGTACGGGTCGGTGAAAGTGGCTACACCTTC
NA	TRBV18	TRBJ2-2	NA	CASSPVATGELFF	TGTGCCAGCTCACCAGTGGCCACCGGGGAGCTGTTTTTT
NA	TRBV7-9	TRBJ2-3	once	CASSALGSVGFDTQYF	TGTGCCAGCAGCGCCCTGGGGAGCGTGGGTTTTGATACGCAGTATTTT
NA	TRBV5-8	TRBJ1-2	NA	CASRRGRRERGYTF	TGTGCCAGCAGACGGGGTCGTAGGGAGCGGGGCTACACCTTC
NA	TRBV6-5	TRBJ2-7	NA	CASTSDLVNEQYF	TGTGCCAGCACTAGCGATCTTGTGAACGAGCAGTACTTC
TRBD2	TRBV7-6	TRBJ2-1	NA	CASSLVSPLAGVSSYNEQFF	TGTGCCAGCAGCTTAGTCTCCCCTCTAGCGGGGGTAAGCTCCTACAATGAGCAGTTCTTC
NA	TRBV5-1	TRBJ2-4	NA	CASSLDGEATIRNIQYF	TGCGCCAGCAGCTTGGATGGCGAAGCTACCATTAGGAACATTCAGTACTTC
NA	TRBV14	TRBJ2-5	NA	CASSHGGVFQETQYF	TGTGCCAGCAGCCACGGAGGGGTATTCCAAGAGACCCAGTACTTC
NA	TRBV5-6	TRBJ1-2	NA	CASSLLGMVSNYGYTF	TGTGCCAGCAGCTTGCTAGGGATGGTCTCTAACTATGGCTACACCTTC
TRBD1	TRBV7-9	TRBJ1-3	once	CASSPFLGQGAGNTIYF	TGTGCCAGCAGCCCATTCCTGGGACAGGGCGCCGGAAACACCATATATTTT
NA	TRBV2	TRBJ2-3	few	CASSEELYHPQYF	TGTGCCAGCAGTGAAGAACTTTACCACCCGCAGTATTTT
NA	TRBV11-3	TRBJ2-2	NA	CASSFARNTGELFF	TGTGCCAGCAGCTTTGCGCGGAACACCGGGGAGCTGTTTTTT
NA	TRBV28	TRBJ2-7	NA	CASRNFYEQYF	TGTGCCAGCCGCAACTTCTACGAGCAGTACTTC
NA	TRBV11-2	TRBJ1-2	NA	CASSSPGHAYGYTF	TGTGCCAGCAGCTCCCCGGGACATGCCTATGGCTACACCTTC
TRBD1	TRBV5-1	TRBJ2-2	NA	CASSLEGQSTGELFF	TGCGCCAGCAGCTTGGAGGGACAGAGCACCGGGGAGCTGTTTTTT
NA	TRBV5-1	TRBJ2-2	few	CASSPQEPSDTGELFF	TGCGCCAGCAGCCCCCAGGAGCCTAGCGACACCGGGGAGCTGTTTTTT
TRBD1	TRBV7-6	TRBJ1-1	NA	CASSRDRNGWRNTEAFF	TGTGCCAGCAGCCGGGACAGGAACGGATGGAGAAACACTGAAGCTTTCTTT
NA	TRBV5-6	TRBJ1-5	NA	CASSFGLSQPQHF	TGTGCCAGCAGCTTTGGCCTTAGCCAGCCCCAGCATTTT
NA	TRBV28	TRBJ2-7	NA	CASSYLTRRLSYEQYF	TGTGCCAGCAGCTACCTGACTAGAAGGTTGTCCTACGAGCAGTACTTC
TRBD1	TRBV7-2	TRBJ1-1	NA	CASSVGGFGVEAFF	TGTGCCAGCAGCGTAGGGGGCTTTGGAGTTGAAGCTTTCTTT
TRBD2	TRBV5-1	TRBJ2-7	NA	CASSPGAGVDEQYF	TGCGCCAGCAGCCCGGGAGCGGGAGTGGACGAGCAGTACTTC
TRBD1	TRBV9	TRBJ1-3	NA	CASSVAGGRNTIYF	TGTGCCAGCAGCGTAGCAGGGGGTCGAAACACCATATATTTT
NA	TRBV21-1	TRBJ2-7	NA	CASSSKRDVYEQYF	TGTGCCAGCAGCTCCAAGCGTGACGTCTACGAGCAGTACTTC
TRBD1	TRBV9	TRBJ2-7	NA	CASSVAETGTGEQYF	TGTGCCAGCAGCGTAGCGGAGACAGGGACCGGCGAGCAGTACTTC
NA	TRBV10-1	TRBJ2-7	NA	CASTEWGPVLIEQYF	TGCGCCAGCACCGAGTGGGGGCCGGTACTAATCGAGCAGTACTTC
TRBD1	TRBV11-2	TRBJ1-1	NA	CASSFTGALGTEAFF	TGTGCCAGCAGCTTTACAGGGGCCCTGGGCACTGAAGCTTTCTTT
NA	TRBV6-6	TRBJ2-7	NA	CASSYSIRGGEQYF	TGTGCCAGCAGTTACTCGATTAGGGGCGGCGAGCAGTACTTC
TRBD2	TRBV7-2	TRBJ2-1	once	CASSLAGGYNEQFF	TGTGCCAGCAGCTTAGCGGGAGGGTACAATGAGCAGTTCTTC
NA	TRBV9	TRBJ1-6	NA	CASSVSSESPLHF	TGTGCCAGCAGCGTATCATCCGAATCACCCCTCCACTTT
NA	TRBV9	TRBJ1-2	once	CASSSPRGHINYGYTF	TGTGCCAGCAGCTCCCCCCGGGGGCATATTAACTATGGCTACACCTTC
NA	TRBV10-3	TRBJ1-2	NA	CAISAGYGYTF	TGTGCCATCAGTGCGGGTTATGGCTACACCTTC
NA	TRBV29-1	TRBJ1-1	NA	CSVAYTTGEAFF	TGCAGCGTCGCTTACACGACTGGTGAAGCTTTCTTT
NA	TRBV5-6	TRBJ2-2	NA	CASSLLNTGELFF	TGTGCCAGCAGCTTGTTGAACACCGGGGAGCTGTTTTTT
NA	TRBV11-1	TRBJ2-7	NA	CASSLDGSGYEQYF	TGTGCCAGCAGCTTAGACGGGAGTGGCTACGAGCAGTACTTC
NA	TRBV28	TRBJ2-2	few	CASSLVNTGELFF	TGTGCCAGCAGTTTGGTGAACACCGGGGAGCTGTTTTTT
NA	TRBV19	TRBJ2-3	NA	CATSLGPTDTQYF	TGTGCCACGAGTCTGGGCCCCACAGATACGCAGTATTTT
NA	TRBV7-9	TRBJ2-7	NA	CASSLSGVLGYEQYF	TGTGCCAGCAGCTTATCTGGGGTTTTAGGTTACGAGCAGTACTTC
TRBD2	TRBV2	TRBJ2-3	NA	CASSLAGGYTDTQYF	TGTGCCAGCAGCCTAGCGGGAGGTTACACAGATACGCAGTATTTT
NA	TRBV10-3	TRBJ2-2	NA	CAISESSVLSGELFF	TGTGCCATCAGTGAGTCGAGTGTTTTATCCGGGGAGCTGTTTTTT
TRBD1	TRBV7-3	TRBJ1-1	once	CASSLEGANTEAFF	TGTGCCAGCAGCTTAGAGGGGGCGAACACTGAAGCTTTCTTT
TRBD1	TRBV28	TRBJ1-2	NA	CAARQGALYGYTF	TGTGCCGCACGGCAGGGGGCTCTCTATGGCTACACCTTC
TRBD2	TRBV7-6	TRBJ2-1	NA	CASTPGSGYTYNEQFF	TGTGCCAGCACCCCCGGTAGCGGGTATACCTACAATGAGCAGTTCTTC
NA	TRBV28	TRBJ2-5	few	CASSLLQETQYF	TGTGCCAGCAGTTTACTCCAAGAGACCCAGTACTTC
TRBD2	TRBV28	TRBJ2-1	NA	CASSLNVIAGLLPYNEQFF	TGTGCCAGCAGTTTAAACGTGATAGCGGGACTACTACCTTACAATGAGCAGTTCTTC
NA	TRBV30	TRBJ1-1	few	CAWSVSVNTEAFF	TGTGCCTGGAGTGTATCGGTGAACACTGAAGCTTTCTTT
NA	TRBV6-6	TRBJ2-2	NA	CASSYSSGNTGELFF	TGTGCCAGCAGTTACTCTAGCGGTAACACCGGGGAGCTGTTTTTT
NA	TRBV30	TRBJ2-2	NA	CAWRSWESQYTGELFF	TGTGCCTGGCGAAGCTGGGAGAGCCAGTACACCGGGGAGCTGTTTTTT
NA	TRBV20-1	TRBJ2-3	NA	CSAPRADTQYF	TGCAGTGCTCCCAGGGCAGATACGCAGTATTTT
NA	TRBV6-1	TRBJ1-5	NA	CASSETGLYNQPQHF	TGTGCCAGCAGTGAAACGGGACTATACAATCAGCCCCAGCATTTT